This TCR beta chain was captured by sequencing in a study of blood T cells in healthy people across ages. Study at large: Capture via template switching afforded approximately one barcoded beta molecule per two T cells.

Notes on the study in general: Observed TCR beta diversity per million T cells went down as age went up. This fall followed a roughly linear course with age.

This clonotype has more than one count but fewer than ten. Antigen specificity is unknown. The use of a sample-barcoded 5' primer and a J-beta primer mix characterized a second PCR of roughly 6 to 11 cycles. TCRdb reprocessed the 5' RACE reads via MiXCR and lists one record per CDR3 protein. The sample yields 1.5 million to 1.9 million distinct CDR3 sequences, about 45% seen once. The receptor's source is a woman younger than 30 in good health. The sample comprised blood.

The CDR3 region has the DNA TGTGCCAGCAGCCCTTTTCGGACTAGCCGCAATGAGCAGTTCTTC. Amino acids: CASSPFRTSRNEQFF. The V call is TRBV6-5, the J call TRBJ2-1, with 8 bases that match TRBD2. The CDR3 spans 15 residues. J gave up 6 bases and V 6 bases, and 10 bases lay outside the gene matches. CDR1 is MNHEY and CDR2 is SVGAGI in the germline V gene.